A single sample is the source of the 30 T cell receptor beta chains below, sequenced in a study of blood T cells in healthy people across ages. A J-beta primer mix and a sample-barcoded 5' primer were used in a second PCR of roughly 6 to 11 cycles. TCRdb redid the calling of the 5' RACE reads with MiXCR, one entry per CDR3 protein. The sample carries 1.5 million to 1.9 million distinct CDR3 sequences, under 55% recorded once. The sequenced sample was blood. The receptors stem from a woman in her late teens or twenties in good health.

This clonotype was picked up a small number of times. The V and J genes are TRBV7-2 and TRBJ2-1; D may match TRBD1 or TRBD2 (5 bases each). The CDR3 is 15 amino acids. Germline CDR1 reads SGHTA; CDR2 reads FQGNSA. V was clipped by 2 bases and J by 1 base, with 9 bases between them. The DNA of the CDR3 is TGTGCCAGCAGCTTACGGGGCAGATCCTACAATGAGCAGTTCTTC. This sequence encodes CASSLRGRSYNEQFF.

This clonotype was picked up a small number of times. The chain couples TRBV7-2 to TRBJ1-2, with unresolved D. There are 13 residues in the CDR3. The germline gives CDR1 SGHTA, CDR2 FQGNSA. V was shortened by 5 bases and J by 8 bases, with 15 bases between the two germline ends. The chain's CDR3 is CASSANKLSGYTF. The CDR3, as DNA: TGTGCCAGCAGCGCCAACAAATTGAGCGGCTACACCTTC.

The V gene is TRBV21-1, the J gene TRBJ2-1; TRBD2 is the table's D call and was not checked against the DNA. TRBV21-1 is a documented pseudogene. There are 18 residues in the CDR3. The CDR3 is CASSKWGGRGHIGNEQFF. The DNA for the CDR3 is TGTGCCAGCAGCAAATGGGGCGGGAGGGGTCACATTGGCAATGAGCAGTTCTTC.

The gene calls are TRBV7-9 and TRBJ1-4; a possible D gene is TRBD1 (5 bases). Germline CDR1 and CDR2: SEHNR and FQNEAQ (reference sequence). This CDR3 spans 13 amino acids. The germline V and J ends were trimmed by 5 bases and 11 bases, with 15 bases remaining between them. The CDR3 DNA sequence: TGTGCCAGCAGCCCTGTTCGGGGCACGAAACTGTTTTTT. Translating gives CASSPVRGTKLFF. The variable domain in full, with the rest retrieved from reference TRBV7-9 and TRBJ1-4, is DTGVSQNPRHKITKRGQNVTFRCDPISEHNRLYWYRQTLGQGPEFLTYFQNEAQLEKSRLLSDRFSAERPKGSFSTLEIQRTEQGDSAMYLCASSPVRGTKLFFGSGTQLSVL.

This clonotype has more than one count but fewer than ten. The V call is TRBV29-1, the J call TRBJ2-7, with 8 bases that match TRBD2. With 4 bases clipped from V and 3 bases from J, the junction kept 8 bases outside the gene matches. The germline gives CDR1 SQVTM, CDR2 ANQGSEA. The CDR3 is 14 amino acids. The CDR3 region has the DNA TGCAGCGTTGCAAGAGGTCTAGCGGGCTACGAGCAGTACTTC. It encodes CSVARGLAGYEQYF.

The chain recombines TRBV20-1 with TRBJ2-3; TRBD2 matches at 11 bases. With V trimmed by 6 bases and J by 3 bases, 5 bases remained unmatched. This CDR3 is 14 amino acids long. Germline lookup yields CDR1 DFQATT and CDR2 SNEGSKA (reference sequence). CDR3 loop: CSASTSGNTDTQYF. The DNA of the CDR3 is TGCAGTGCATCGACTAGCGGGAATACAGATACGCAGTATTTT.

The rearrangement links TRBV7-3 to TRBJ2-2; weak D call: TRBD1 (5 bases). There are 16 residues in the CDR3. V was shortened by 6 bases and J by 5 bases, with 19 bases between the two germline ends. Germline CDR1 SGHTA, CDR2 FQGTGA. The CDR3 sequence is CASSTTRAFGTGELFF. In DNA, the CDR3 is TGTGCCAGCAGTACTACCAGGGCATTTGGGACCGGGGAGCTGTTTTTT.

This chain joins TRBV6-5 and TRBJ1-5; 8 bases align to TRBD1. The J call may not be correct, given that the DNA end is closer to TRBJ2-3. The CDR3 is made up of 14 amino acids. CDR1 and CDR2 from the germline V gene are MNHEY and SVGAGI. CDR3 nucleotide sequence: TGTGCCAGCAGACGGGACAGGACGAATCAGCCCCAGTATTTT. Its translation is CASRRDRTNQPQYF.

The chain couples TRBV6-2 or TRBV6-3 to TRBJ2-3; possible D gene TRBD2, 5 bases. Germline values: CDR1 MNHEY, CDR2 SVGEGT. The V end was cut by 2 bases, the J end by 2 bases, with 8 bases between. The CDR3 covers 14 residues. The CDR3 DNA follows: TGTGCCAGCAGTTACGACTATTACACAGATACGCAGTATTTT. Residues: CASSYDYYTDTQYF.

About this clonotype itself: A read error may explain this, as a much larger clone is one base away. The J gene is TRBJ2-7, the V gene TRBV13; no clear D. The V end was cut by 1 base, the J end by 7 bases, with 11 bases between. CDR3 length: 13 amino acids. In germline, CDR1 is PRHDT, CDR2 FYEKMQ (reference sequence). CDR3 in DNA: TGTGCCAGCAGCTTAGTAGGGAACAATGAGCAGTACTTC. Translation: CASSLVGNNEQYF.

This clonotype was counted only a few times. The CDR3 bases are TGTGCCAGCAGCTCCGCCCGGACTAGCGGGAGTTCTGATACGCAGTATTTT. It specifies CASSSARTSGSSDTQYF. The chain is built from TRBV7-2 and TRBJ2-3, with 13 bases aligning to TRBD2. The V gene end was trimmed by 4 bases and the J gene end by 6 bases; junction bases not matched to a gene: 10. The CDR3 is made up of 17 amino acids. Germline V gene lookup returns CDR1 SGHTA and CDR2 FQGNSA.

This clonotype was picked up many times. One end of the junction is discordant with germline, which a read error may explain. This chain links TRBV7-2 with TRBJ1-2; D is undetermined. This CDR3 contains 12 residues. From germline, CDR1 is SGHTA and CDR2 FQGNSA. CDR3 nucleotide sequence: TGCGCCAGCAGTACAGCCAACTATGGCTACACCTTC. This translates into CASSTANYGYTF.

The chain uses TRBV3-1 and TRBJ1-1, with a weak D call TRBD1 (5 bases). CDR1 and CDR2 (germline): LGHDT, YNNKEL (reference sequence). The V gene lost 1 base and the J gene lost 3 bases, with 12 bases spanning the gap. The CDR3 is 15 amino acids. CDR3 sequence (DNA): TGTGCCAGCAGCCAAGGCGGGGGGTGGGACACTGAAGCTTTCTTT. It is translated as CASSQGGGWDTEAFF.

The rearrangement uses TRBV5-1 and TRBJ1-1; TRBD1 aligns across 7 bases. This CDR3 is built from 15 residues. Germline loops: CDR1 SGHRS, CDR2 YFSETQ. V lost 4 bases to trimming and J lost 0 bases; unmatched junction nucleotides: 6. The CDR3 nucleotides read TGCGCCAGCAGCGAGAGGACAGGAGTGAACACTGAAGCTTTCTTT. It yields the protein CASSERTGVNTEAFF.

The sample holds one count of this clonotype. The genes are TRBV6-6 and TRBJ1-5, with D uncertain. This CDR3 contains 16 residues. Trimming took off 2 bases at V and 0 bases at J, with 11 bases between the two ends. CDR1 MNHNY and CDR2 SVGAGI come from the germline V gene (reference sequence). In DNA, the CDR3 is TGTGCCAGCAGTTACGAGACGGTCGATAGCAATCAGCCCCAGCATTTT. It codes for CASSYETVDSNQPQHF.

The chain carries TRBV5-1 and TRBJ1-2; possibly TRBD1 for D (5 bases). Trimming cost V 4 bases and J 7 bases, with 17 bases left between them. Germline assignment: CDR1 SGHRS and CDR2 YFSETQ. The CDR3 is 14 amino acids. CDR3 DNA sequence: TGCGCCAGCAGCCCAGGACACGTCAGCTGTGGCTACACCTTC. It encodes CASSPGHVSCGYTF.

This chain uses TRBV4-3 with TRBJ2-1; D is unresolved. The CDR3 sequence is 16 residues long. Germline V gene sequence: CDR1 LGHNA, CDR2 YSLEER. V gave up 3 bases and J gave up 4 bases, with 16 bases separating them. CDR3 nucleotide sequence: TGCGCCAGCAGCCATGTTAGCAGGTTGTCATACAATGAGCAGTTCTTC. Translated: CASSHVSRLSYNEQFF.

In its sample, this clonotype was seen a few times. The CDR3 reads CASRTSGLWANVLTF. Written as DNA, the CDR3 is TGTGCCAGCAGAACCTCAGGGCTCTGGGCCAACGTCCTGACTTTC. V is TRBV7-2 and J is TRBJ2-6, with a possible D match to TRBD1 (5 bases). The V and J ends lost 6 bases and 5 bases respectively, with 14 bases between them. Germline CDR1 and CDR2: SGHTA and FQGNSA. The CDR3 consists of 15 residues.

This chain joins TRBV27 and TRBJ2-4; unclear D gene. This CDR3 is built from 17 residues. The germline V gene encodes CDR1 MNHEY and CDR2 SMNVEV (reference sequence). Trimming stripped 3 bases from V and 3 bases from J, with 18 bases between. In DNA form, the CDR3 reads TGTGCCAGCAGTTTCCATGCATATGGAGACGACAAAAACATTCAGTACTTC. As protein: CASSFHAYGDDKNIQYF.

CDR3 nucleotides: TGCAGTGCGGCCACCACTAGCGGGAATATTGGTGTGCAGTTCTTC. It translates to CSAATTSGNIGVQFF. The chain is built from TRBV20-1 and TRBJ2-1, with 10 bases aligning to TRBD2. The CDR3 spans 15 residues. With V trimmed by 6 bases and J by 12 bases, 17 bases remained unmatched. In germline, CDR1 is DFQATT, CDR2 SNEGSKA (reference sequence).

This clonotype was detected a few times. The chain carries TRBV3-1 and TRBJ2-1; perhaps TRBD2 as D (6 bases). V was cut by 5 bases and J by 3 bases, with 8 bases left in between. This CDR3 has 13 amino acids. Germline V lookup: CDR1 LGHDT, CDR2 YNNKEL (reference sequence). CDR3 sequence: CASSGTDYNEQFF. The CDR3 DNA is TGTGCCAGCAGCGGGACTGACTACAATGAGCAGTTCTTC.

DNA for the CDR3: TGCAGCGTGGACAGGGATGGCGAGACCCAGTACTTC. Translating it yields CSVDRDGETQYF. The V and J genes are TRBV29-1 and TRBJ2-5, with 8 bases matching TRBD1. Germline-derived CDR1 and CDR2 are SQVTM and ANQGSEA. V dropped 6 bases and J dropped 5; count of bases not matched to a gene: 5. CDR3 length equals 12 residues. Based on the CDR3 plus reference TRBV29-1 and TRBJ2-5, the full variable domain is SAVISQKPSRDICQRGTSLTIQCQVDSQVTMMFWYRQQPGQSLTLIATANQGSEATYESGFVIDKFPISRPNLTFSTLTVSNMSPEDSSIYLCSVDRDGETQYFGPGTRLLVL.

The CDR3 DNA reads TGTGCCAGCAGTGACCCCACAGGGCGCGGGACCACTGAAGCTTTCTTT. Encoded protein: CASSDPTGRGTTEAFF. The chain joins TRBV2 to TRBJ1-1; TRBD1 might be the D (6 bases). The CDR3 totals 16 residues. The germline gives CDR1 SNHLY, CDR2 FYNNEI. With 3 bases removed from V and 4 bases from J, the gap between germline ends came to 18 bases. Complete variable domain (other parts from reference TRBV2 and TRBJ1-1): EPEVTQTPSHQVTQMGQEVILRCVPISNHLYFYWYRQILGQKVEFLVSFYNNEISEKSEIFDDQFSVERPDGSNFTLKIRSTKLEDSAMYFCASSDPTGRGTTEAFFGQGTRLTVV.

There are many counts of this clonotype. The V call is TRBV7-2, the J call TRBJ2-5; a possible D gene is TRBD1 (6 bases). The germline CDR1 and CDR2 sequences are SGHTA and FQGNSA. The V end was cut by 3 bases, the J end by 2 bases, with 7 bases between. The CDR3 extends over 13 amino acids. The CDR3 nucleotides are TGTGCCAGCAGCTTTGACAGGCAAGAGACCCAGTACTTC. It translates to CASSFDRQETQYF.

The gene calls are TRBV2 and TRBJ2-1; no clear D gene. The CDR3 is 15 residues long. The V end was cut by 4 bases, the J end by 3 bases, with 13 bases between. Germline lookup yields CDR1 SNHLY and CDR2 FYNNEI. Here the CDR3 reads CASSGSRMYYNEQFF. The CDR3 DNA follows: TGTGCCAGCAGTGGGTCGCGGATGTACTACAATGAGCAGTTCTTC.

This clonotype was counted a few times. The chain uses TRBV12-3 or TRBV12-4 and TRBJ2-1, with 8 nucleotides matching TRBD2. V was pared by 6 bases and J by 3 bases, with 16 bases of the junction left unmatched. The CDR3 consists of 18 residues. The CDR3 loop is CASSRRRGGRTYYNEQFF. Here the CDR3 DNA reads TGTGCCAGCAGCCGCCGGCGGGGCGGGAGGACGTACTACAATGAGCAGTTCTTC.

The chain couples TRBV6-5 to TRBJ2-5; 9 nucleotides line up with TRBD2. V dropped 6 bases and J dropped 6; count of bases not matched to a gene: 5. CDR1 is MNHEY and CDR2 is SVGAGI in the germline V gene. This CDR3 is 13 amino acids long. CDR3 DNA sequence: TGTGCCAGCAGAATAGCGGGGGAAAAGACCCAGTACTTC. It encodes CASRIAGEKTQYF.

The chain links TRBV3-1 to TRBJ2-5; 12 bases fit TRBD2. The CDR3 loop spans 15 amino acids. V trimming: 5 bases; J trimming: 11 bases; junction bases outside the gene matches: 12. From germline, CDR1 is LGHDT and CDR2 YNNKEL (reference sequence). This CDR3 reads CASSDRLAGDNEQYF. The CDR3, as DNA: TGTGCCAGCAGCGATCGACTAGCGGGAGACAATGAGCAGTACTTC.

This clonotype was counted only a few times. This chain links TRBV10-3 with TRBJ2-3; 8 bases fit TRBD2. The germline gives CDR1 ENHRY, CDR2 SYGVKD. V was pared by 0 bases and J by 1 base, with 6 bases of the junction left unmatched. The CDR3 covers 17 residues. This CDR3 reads CAISESLERGRTDTQYF. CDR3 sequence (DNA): TGTGCCATCAGTGAGTCTCTCGAGCGGGGGCGCACAGATACGCAGTATTTT.

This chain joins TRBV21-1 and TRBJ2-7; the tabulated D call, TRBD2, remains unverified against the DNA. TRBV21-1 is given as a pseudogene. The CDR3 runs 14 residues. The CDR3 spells CASSKESGESGRYF. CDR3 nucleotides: TGTGCCAGCAGCAAAGAAAGTGGGGAGAGTGGCAGGTACTTC.